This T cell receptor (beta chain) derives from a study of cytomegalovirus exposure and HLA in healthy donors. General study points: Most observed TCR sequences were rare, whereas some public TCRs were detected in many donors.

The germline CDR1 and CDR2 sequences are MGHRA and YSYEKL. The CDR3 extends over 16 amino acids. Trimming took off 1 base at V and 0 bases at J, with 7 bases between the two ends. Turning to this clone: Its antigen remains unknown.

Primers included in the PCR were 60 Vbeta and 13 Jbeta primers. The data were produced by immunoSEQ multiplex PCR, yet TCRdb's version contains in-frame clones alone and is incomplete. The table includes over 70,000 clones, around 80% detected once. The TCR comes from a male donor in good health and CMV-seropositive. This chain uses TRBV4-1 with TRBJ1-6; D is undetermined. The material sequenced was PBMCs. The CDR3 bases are TGCGCCAGCAGCCAAGTTCTGAGCTCCTATAATTCACCCCTCCACTTT. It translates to CASSQVLSSYNSPLHF.